Following are 28 T cell receptor beta chains from one sample sequenced in a study of early T cells in non-severe SARS-CoV-2 infection. MiXCR, applied by TCRdb to the 5' RACE reads, yields one record per CDR3 protein. The profile covers tens of thousands of distinct CDR3 sequences, with around a tenth appearing a single time and around 4% taken by the ten largest. Sequenced: whole blood. The receptors were sampled from an adult who was a healthcare worker with PCR-confirmed SARS-CoV-2 infection or an uninfected control (not recorded which).

This clonotype came up many times. The rearrangement joins TRBV6-6 to TRBJ2-3; perhaps TRBD2 as D (6 bases). This CDR3 region has 15 residues. Trimming shortened V by 6 bases and J by 2 bases, and 15 bases separated the two germline ends. Germline loops: CDR1 MNHNY, CDR2 SVGAGI (reference sequence). This CDR3 is CASSPSGGFTDTQYF. As DNA, the CDR3 is TGTGCCAGCAGCCCATCCGGGGGATTCACAGATACGCAGTATTTT.

This clonotype was picked up a small number of times. J is TRBJ2-7 and V is TRBV10-3, with 11 positions matching TRBD1. Unmatched junction bases numbered 11, after V lost 10 bases and J lost 3 bases. Per germline, CDR1 ENHRY and CDR2 SYGVKD. The CDR3 covers 15 residues. The CDR3: CATATGTGGSYEQYF. The CDR3 DNA sequence: TGTGCCACCGCAACCGGGACAGGGGGAAGCTACGAGCAGTACTTC.

This clonotype has at least ten counts. The chain carries TRBV11-2 and TRBJ1-4; D remains unclear. Germline V gene sequence: CDR1 SGHAT, CDR2 FQNNGV. The CDR3 runs 15 residues. Trimming shortened V by 0 bases and J by 7 bases, and 12 bases separated the two germline ends. The CDR3 nucleotides read TGTGCCAGCAGCTTAGAGGTCAGGCGGGGTGAAAAACTGTTTTTT. Its translation is CASSLEVRRGEKLFF.

In its sample, this clonotype was seen a few times. This chain joins TRBV6-2 or TRBV6-3 and TRBJ2-2; D may be TRBD2 (5 bases). Trimming took 3 bases from V and 1 from J, leaving 9 bases between them. Germline CDR1 MNHEY, CDR2 SVGEGT. The CDR3 runs to 15 residues. This CDR3 reads CASSYGSGNTGELFF. Written as DNA, the CDR3 is TGTGCCAGCAGTTATGGGAGCGGGAACACCGGGGAGCTGTTTTTT.

This clonotype was picked up a small number of times. The gene calls are TRBV24-1 and TRBJ2-3; D could derive from TRBD1 or TRBD2 (5 bases each). Trimming pared 3 bases from V and 0 bases from J, leaving 6 bases between. Germline V gives CDR1 KGHDR, CDR2 SFDVKD. CDR3 length: 14 amino acids. The CDR3 DNA reads TGTGCCACCAGTGATCGGGACAGCACAGATACGCAGTATTTT. This gives the protein CATSDRDSTDTQYF.

Many counts were recorded for this clonotype. The chain combines TRBV9 with TRBJ1-2; unclear D gene. The CDR3 is 13 amino acids. Deletions cut 6 bases from V and 8 bases from J, with 17 bases between. CDR1 and CDR2 (germline): SGDLS, YYNGEE. CDR3 DNA: TGTGCCAGCACCCCACGGACGGGAGGGGGCTACACCTTC. The encoded protein is CASTPRTGGGYTF.

This clonotype was recorded at least ten times. The chain combines TRBV28 with TRBJ1-1; D is uncertain. The V end lost 1 base, the J end lost 1 base, and 4 bases lay between the germline ends. CDR3 size: 13 residues. Per germline, CDR1 MDHEN and CDR2 SYDVKM. The CDR3 loop is CASSLSRNTEAFF. The CDR3 coding sequence is TGTGCCAGCAGTTTATCCCGGAACACTGAAGCTTTCTTT.

This chain uses TRBV25-1 with TRBJ2-5; a possible D gene is TRBD2 (5 bases). CDR1 is MGHDK and CDR2 is SYGVNS in the germline V gene. CDR3 length: 11 residues. The V end lost 4 bases, the J end lost 9 bases, and 9 bases lay between the germline ends. The CDR3: CASSGTLSQYF. The CDR3 DNA reads as TGTGCCAGCAGTGGGACTCTTTCCCAGTACTTC. The variable domain in full, completed from reference TRBV25-1 and TRBJ2-5, reads EADIYQTPRYLVIGTGKKITLECSQTMGHDKMYWYQQDPGMELHLIHYSYGVNSTEKGDLSSESTVSRIRTEHFPLTLESARPSHTSQYLCASSGTLSQYFGPGTRLLVL.

This clonotype was found many times. The chain joins TRBV5-1 to TRBJ2-7; D tentatively fits TRBD1 or TRBD2 (5 bases each). Germline V gene lookup returns CDR1 SGHRS and CDR2 YFSETQ. The CDR3 is 14 amino acids. The V end lost 4 bases, the J end lost 0 bases, and 11 bases lay between the germline ends. The CDR3 region is CASSGRGDSYEQYF. CDR3 nucleotide sequence: TGCGCCAGCAGCGGACGAGGGGACTCCTACGAGCAGTACTTC. Together with reference TRBV5-1 and TRBJ2-7, the CDR3 gives the full variable domain: KAGVTQTPRYLIKTRGQQVTLSCSPISGHRSVSWYQQTPGQGLQFLFEYFSETQRNKGNFPGRFSGRQFSNSRSEMNVSTLELGDSALYLCASSGRGDSYEQYFGPGTRLTVT.

This chain links TRBV21-1 with TRBJ1-2; the tabulated D call, TRBD1, remains unverified against the DNA. TRBV21-1 has pseudogene status. There are 14 residues in the CDR3. The DNA of the CDR3 is TGTGCCAGCAGCCCCGGGGACGGCAACTATGGCTACACCTTC. Its translation is CASSPGDGNYGYTF.

This clonotype was observed many times. The V call is TRBV5-1, the J call TRBJ2-7; D is ambiguous. Germline V gene lookup returns CDR1 SGHRS and CDR2 YFSETQ. The CDR3 is made up of 13 amino acids. Trimming removed 5 bases from V and 0 bases from J, with 9 bases in between. The CDR3, as DNA: TGCGCCAGCAGTGGGTTAAACTCCTACGAGCAGTACTTC. Its translation is CASSGLNSYEQYF. The full variable domain, with the rest looked up from reference TRBV5-1 and TRBJ2-7, is KAGVTQTPRYLIKTRGQQVTLSCSPISGHRSVSWYQQTPGQGLQFLFEYFSETQRNKGNFPGRFSGRQFSNSRSEMNVSTLELGDSALYLCASSGLNSYEQYFGPGTRLTVT.

The table lists this clonotype with many counts. J is TRBJ1-1 and V is TRBV6-2 or TRBV6-3; 8 nucleotides agree with TRBD1. The CDR3 sequence is 14 residues long. Germline V gene lookup returns CDR1 MNHEY and CDR2 SVGEGT. J gave up 11 bases and V 3 bases, and 11 bases lay outside the gene matches. CDR3 DNA sequence: TGTGCCAGCAGTTATGCAGGGGGCCGCGCCGGGGCTTTCTTT. It codes for CASSYAGGRAGAFF.

This clonotype was seen ten or more times. The CDR3 DNA reads as TGTGCCAGCAGCCAATTCCCTAGCGGTCGGACAGATACGCAGTATTTT. Translating gives CASSQFPSGRTDTQYF. This chain connects TRBV3-1 to TRBJ2-3; 7 positions agree with TRBD2. The CDR3 consists of 16 residues. Unmatched junction bases numbered 8, after V lost 2 bases and J lost 3 bases. Germline assignment: CDR1 LGHDT and CDR2 YNNKEL (reference sequence).

The genes are TRBV15 and TRBJ1-1; D not certain. V was trimmed by 3 bases and J by 8 bases, leaving 10 bases between them. Germline loops: CDR1 LNHNV, CDR2 YYDKDF (reference sequence). This CDR3 spans 12 amino acids. The CDR3 region has the DNA TGTGCCACCAGCAGCAAGAGGGCGGAAGCTTTCTTT. This gives the protein CATSSKRAEAFF. Together with reference TRBV15 and TRBJ1-1, the CDR3 gives the full variable domain: DAMVIQNPRYQVTQFGKPVTLSCSQTLNHNVMYWYQQKSSQAPKLLFHYYDKDFNNEADTPDNFQSRRPNTSFCFLDIRSPGLGDTAMYLCATSSKRAEAFFGQGTRLTVV.

This clonotype has ten or more counts. The rearrangement uses TRBV4-1 and TRBJ1-4; TRBD1 is a possible D gene (5 bases). Trimming cost V 3 bases and J 8 bases, with 19 bases left between them. Germline lookup yields CDR1 MGHRA and CDR2 YSYEKL. The CDR3 is made up of 16 amino acids. The CDR3 loop is CASSHPPGRWKEKLFF. CDR3 DNA: TGCGCCAGCAGCCATCCTCCGGGACGGTGGAAAGAAAAACTGTTTTTT.

The table lists this clonotype with a few counts. The chain recombines TRBV7-2 with TRBJ2-3, with 8 nucleotides matching TRBD1. Germline CDR1 and CDR2: SGHTA and FQGNSA. V shed 1 base and J 5 bases; nucleotides not matched to a gene: 5. CDR3 size: 15 residues. CDR3 DNA sequence: TGTGCCAGCAGCTTAGAGGACAGGGTAATAGATACGCAGTATTTT. As protein: CASSLEDRVIDTQYF.

This clonotype was counted between two and nine times. The V call is TRBV5-5, the J call TRBJ2-7; D is perhaps TRBD1 (5 bases). V dropped 4 bases and J dropped 0 bases, with 17 bases sitting between them. The germline V gene encodes CDR1 SGHKS and CDR2 YYEKEE (reference sequence). This CDR3 has 16 amino acids. This CDR3 reads CASSRGPVGASYEQYF. The DNA for the CDR3 is TGTGCCAGCAGCCGCGGTCCGGTAGGGGCCTCCTACGAGCAGTACTTC. The whole variable domain, remainder taken from reference TRBV5-5 and TRBJ2-7, is DAGVTQSPTHLIKTRGQQVTLRCSPISGHKSVSWYQQVLGQGPQFIFQYYEKEERGRGNFPDRFSARQFPNYSSELNVNALLLGDSALYLCASSRGPVGASYEQYFGPGTRLTVT.

This clonotype was recorded many times. This chain joins TRBV9 and TRBJ2-3, with 11 bases lining up with TRBD1. The CDR3 contains 17 residues. After removal of 2 bases from V and 6 bases from J, the junction contained 11 bases not matched to a gene. Germline V gives CDR1 SGDLS, CDR2 YYNGEE. CDR3 sequence: CASSVRDRGSPADTQYF. The CDR3 DNA is TGTGCCAGCAGCGTCCGGGACAGGGGGTCACCGGCGGATACGCAGTATTTT. Filled out from reference TRBV9 and TRBJ2-3, the complete variable domain reads DSGVTQTPKHLITATGQRVTLRCSPRSGDLSVYWYQQSLDQGLQFLIQYYNGEERAKGNILERFSAQQFPDLHSELNLSSLELGDSALYFCASSVRDRGSPADTQYFGPGTRLTVL.

This clonotype was observed a few times. This chain connects TRBV7-3 to TRBJ1-1; TRBD1 aligns across 10 bases. The CDR3 extends over 13 amino acids. CDR1 and CDR2 from the germline V gene are SGHTA and FQGTGA. V gave up 7 bases and J gave up 5 bases; unmatched junction bases: 4. The CDR3 region is CASKWDRGTEAFF. In nucleotides, the CDR3 is TGTGCCAGCAAATGGGACAGGGGAACTGAAGCTTTCTTT.

This clonotype was observed at least ten times. V is TRBV20-1 and J is TRBJ1-2; D ambiguous. CDR1 DFQATT and CDR2 SNEGSKA come from the germline V gene (reference sequence). The CDR3 is 13 residues long. With 3 bases removed from V and 2 bases from J, the gap between germline ends came to 10 bases. The CDR3 protein is CSARQTPNYGYTF. The CDR3 coding sequence is TGCAGTGCTAGGCAAACCCCCAACTATGGCTACACCTTC.

This clonotype appeared many times. V is TRBV7-2 and J is TRBJ1-1, with 8 positions matching TRBD1. V was pared by 5 bases and J by 5 bases, with 7 bases of the junction left unmatched. CDR3 length: 14 residues. Per the germline V gene, CDR1 is SGHTA and CDR2 is FQGNSA. The chain's CDR3 is CASSPDRVWTEAFF. CDR3 coding DNA: TGTGCCAGCAGCCCGGACAGGGTGTGGACTGAAGCTTTCTTT.

In this sample, this clonotype turned up many times. The chain employs TRBV6-6 and TRBJ2-1, with 8 positions matching TRBD2. The germline V gene has CDR1 MNHNY and CDR2 SVGAGI (reference sequence). After removal of 2 bases from V and 6 bases from J, the junction contained 6 bases not matched to a gene. The CDR3 is 15 residues long. The CDR3 DNA reads as TGTGCCAGCAGTTACCCGGGGGGGGCCTCCAATGAGCAGTTCTTC. It translates to CASSYPGGASNEQFF.

Many counts were recorded for this clonotype. The chain carries TRBV2 and TRBJ2-7; the D gene is possibly TRBD1 (5 bases). CDR1 SNHLY and CDR2 FYNNEI come from the germline V gene. V dropped 5 bases and J dropped 6 bases, with 14 bases sitting between them. The CDR3 is 13 amino acids. CDR3 loop: CASSPLRAREQYF. DNA for the CDR3: TGTGCCAGCAGTCCTCTCAGGGCTCGCGAGCAGTACTTC.

This clonotype has ten or more counts. This chain uses TRBV24-1 with TRBJ2-5, with 7 bases fitting TRBD2. V was pared by 4 bases and J by 4 bases, with 14 bases of the junction left unmatched. CDR1 KGHDR and CDR2 SFDVKD come from the germline V gene. The CDR3 sequence is 17 residues long. The CDR3 nucleotides read TGTGCCACCAGTGAGTTAGGGGAAGCGGGAACAGGAGAGACCCAGTACTTC. It specifies CATSELGEAGTGETQYF.

The table lists this clonotype with a few counts. This chain connects TRBV7-9 to TRBJ2-5; D is unresolved. CDR1 is SEHNR and CDR2 is FQNEAQ in the germline V gene (reference sequence). The CDR3 is 14 amino acids. V lost 1 base to trimming and J lost 13 bases, with 19 bases between them. The CDR3 DNA reads TGTGCCAGCAGCTTAGACAGTACGAACGCCCGGTGGTACTTC. It codes for CASSLDSTNARWYF.

This clonotype showed up many times. The CDR3 region is CSASGRPGTYEQYF. The CDR3 bases are TGCAGTGCTAGTGGTCGTCCAGGGACCTACGAGCAGTACTTC. This sequence joins TRBV20-1 and TRBJ2-7, with D perhaps matching TRBD1 (5 bases). The CDR3 sequence is 14 residues long. Germline CDR1 reads DFQATT; CDR2 reads SNEGSKA (reference sequence). Trimming cost V 3 bases and J 2 bases, with 14 bases left between them.

This clonotype was detected many times. The rearrangement joins TRBV18 to TRBJ2-7; TRBD2 agrees at 9 bases. The germline V gene encodes CDR1 KGHSH and CDR2 LQKENI. The CDR3 covers 14 residues. The ends lost 6 bases at V and 2 bases at J; junction bases unmatched: 5. The CDR3 DNA is TGTGCCAGCTCGTCCGGGACTAGCACCTACGAGCAGTACTTC. It yields the protein CASSSGTSTYEQYF.

Many counts were recorded for this clonotype. The V call is TRBV6-1, the J call TRBJ2-5; tentative D call: TRBD1 (6 bases). Germline CDR1 is MNHNS and CDR2 is SASEGT. The CDR3 covers 15 residues. The ends were cut back, 5 bases at V and 5 bases at J, with 18 bases in the middle. CDR3 nucleotide sequence: TGTGCCAGCAGTCTACTACAGGGTTTGAAGGAGACCCAGTACTTC. It is translated as CASSLLQGLKETQYF.